This TCR beta chain was sequenced during a study of blood T cell repertoires in COVID-19. Study in general: The United States, Italy and Spain provided the acute and convalescent COVID-19 samples. T cells, B-cell-depleted T cells, or PBMCs provided the cDNA or gDNA that served as material.

The CDR3 runs 11 residues. Per germline, CDR1 MNHEY and CDR2 SVGAGI. V was trimmed by 6 bases and J by 2 bases, leaving 4 bases between them. Original analysis: For nucleated cells, counts were estimated from reference gene primer amplification. Repertoires were generated with immunoSEQ multiplex PCR, while TCRdb's copy carries only in-frame clones and drops some. Clonal size and the V and J genes are those of that table, whereas D and trimming came from the DNA. The table shows 110,000 or so clones, with 65% to 90% occurring only once. Sequencing was done on a sample of peripheral blood. The clonotype was recovered from a woman older than 75 with active or convalescent COVID-19. The gene calls are TRBV6-5 and TRBJ2-5, with D uncertain. CDR3 loop: CASSPQETQYF. The CDR3 bases are TGTGCCAGCAGCCCACAAGAGACCCAGTACTTC.